These T cell receptor beta chains were read from a single sample in a study of beta chain features in type 1 diabetes. Data came from immunoSEQ multiplex PCR; TCRdb stores just in-frame clones and leaves some out. The sample has 500,000 to 650,000 clones, around an eighth seen once; the top ten hold roughly 0.11%. The sample consisted of naive CD4+ T cells from blood. Receptor source: a man aged 30-40 years with type 1 diabetes. The CDR3 runs from the conserved cysteine through the conserved F or W. Each record gives: V gene, J gene, clone size, D gene, CDR3 protein, CDR3 DNA. A D gene is named only where the DNA matches it firmly. Clone size is stated in some rows and not others, as once, few, many or a class when expanded.

V: TRBV10-3; J: TRBJ2-2; size: few; D: NA; CDR3: CAIRDHGENTGELFF; DNA: TGTGCCATCAGAGATCATGGGGAGAACACCGGGGAGCTGTTTTTT
V: TRBV30; J: TRBJ2-3; size: NA; D: NA; CDR3: CAWSPGPDTQYF; DNA: TGTGCCTGGAGTCCGGGGCCAGATACGCAGTATTTT
V: TRBV27; J: TRBJ2-7; size: few; D: NA; CDR3: CASSLEWQGYEQYF; DNA: TGTGCCAGCAGTTTAGAGTGGCAGGGGTACGAGCAGTACTTC
V: TRBV12-5; J: TRBJ2-2; size: few; D: NA; CDR3: CASGLVTGNTGELFF; DNA: TGTGCTAGTGGTTTGGTAACAGGGAACACCGGGGAGCTGTTTTTT
V: TRBV5-1; J: TRBJ2-3; size: few; D: NA; CDR3: CASREIPTHTQYF; DNA: TGCGCCAGCAGGGAAATTCCCACACATACGCAGTATTTT
V: TRBV7-9; J: TRBJ2-3; size: NA; D: NA; CDR3: CASSLLLGMIDTQYF; DNA: TGTGCCAGCAGCTTACTTTTAGGGATGATAGATACGCAGTATTTT
V: TRBV29-1; J: TRBJ1-1; size: NA; D: NA; CDR3: CSLRMNTEAFF; DNA: TGCAGCCTGAGAATGAACACTGAAGCTTTCTTT
V: TRBV28; J: TRBJ1-2; size: few; D: TRBD1; CDR3: CASTLGQESYGYTF; DNA: TGTGCCAGCACTTTGGGACAGGAAAGCTATGGCTACACCTTC
V: TRBV9; J: TRBJ2-7; size: few; D: TRBD1; CDR3: CASSVASDRGVAYEQYF; DNA: TGTGCCAGCAGCGTAGCTTCCGACAGGGGAGTCGCCTACGAGCAGTACTTC
V: TRBV19; J: TRBJ2-1; size: NA; D: NA; CDR3: CASSIAGQHNEQFF; DNA: TGTGCCAGTAGTATAGCGGGTCAACACAATGAGCAGTTCTTC
V: TRBV7-3; J: TRBJ2-5; size: few; D: NA; CDR3: CASSLMVKETQYF; DNA: TGTGCCAGCAGCTTAATGGTTAAGGAGACCCAGTACTTC